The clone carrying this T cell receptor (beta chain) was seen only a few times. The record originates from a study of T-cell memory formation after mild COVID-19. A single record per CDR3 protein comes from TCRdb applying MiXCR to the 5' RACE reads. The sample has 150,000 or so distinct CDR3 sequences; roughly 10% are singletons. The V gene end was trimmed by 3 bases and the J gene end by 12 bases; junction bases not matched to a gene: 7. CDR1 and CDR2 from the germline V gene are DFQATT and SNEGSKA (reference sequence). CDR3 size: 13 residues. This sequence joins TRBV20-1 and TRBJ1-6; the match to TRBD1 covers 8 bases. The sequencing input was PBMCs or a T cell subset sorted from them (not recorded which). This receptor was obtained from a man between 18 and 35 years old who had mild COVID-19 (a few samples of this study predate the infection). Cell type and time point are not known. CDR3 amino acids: CSARRTGLEPLHF. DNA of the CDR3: TGCAGTGCTAGGCGGACAGGGCTTGAACCCCTCCACTTT.